The source of this TCR beta chain is a study of early T cells in non-severe SARS-CoV-2 infection listed by TCRdb under 2021. Notes on the research overall: Bulk RNA from unsorted whole blood was used for TCR sequencing, so alpha and beta chains could not be paired. The research as a whole found: VDJdb matching was skewed toward anti-spike CD8 responses and likely underestimated virus-specific expansions, missing private and CD4 specificities.

Based on the germline V gene (reference sequence), the CDR1 and CDR2 sequences are SEHNR and FQNEAQ. V ends up 8 bases short and J 7 bases short, with an unmatched junction base count of 11. The CDR3 goes from the cysteine to the phenylalanine over 15 residues. The CDR3 DNA has 45 bases and is translated from base 1. This clonotype appeared many times. Its antigen is not yet known. Base quality data are lacking; no much larger clone is found one base away. A case-control design nested within a healthcare worker cohort in London, UK, was used, with weekly nasopharyngeal swab PCR tests and blood sampling performed. Healthcare workers were enrolled in the week of the UK lockdown, from 23 to 31 March 2020, and were followed every week for up to 16 weeks. To prepare the library, 5' RACE was applied. Sequenced on a NextSeq 500. To correct for sequencing error and PCR bias, the TCR library protocol tagged individual cDNA molecules with unique molecular identifiers. Both TCR alpha and beta chains were sequenced, and tight co-correlation was observed between alpha and beta sequence abundances in each sample. On the study's bioinformatics: Decombinator V4 was used to perform V gene, J gene and CDR3 annotation of TCR sequences. Expanded TCRs were defined as changing significantly between any two time points under a Poisson model with p below 0.0001. TCR abundances were normalised to the total number of TCRs sequenced per sample and were expressed as counts per million. MAIT TCRs were defined by TRAV1-2 paired with TRAJ12, TRAJ20 or TRAJ33, and iNKT TCRs by TRAV10 paired with TRAJ18. VDJdb, accessed 1 November 2021, was searched for CMV, EBV and SARS-CoV-2 annotated TCRs, with TCRs annotated for multiple antigens excluded. Using fastp at Q25 and MiXCR, TCRdb reprocessed the public reads and kept productive beta chains. Rows merge per CDR3 protein into single entries with the most common DNA and genes. V and J calls and clone size were set by TCRdb, not the authors. This sample holds nearly 45,000 distinct CDR3 sequences; about a tenth were observed only once. The top ten clonotypes cover roughly 10% of the sample.

The V and J segments used are TRBV7-9 and TRBJ1-6; 7 junctional bases match TRBD1. This clonotype originated in an adult who was a healthcare worker with PCR-confirmed SARS-CoV-2 infection or an uninfected control (not recorded which). Material for sequencing was whole blood. The sequenced DNA: TGTGCCAGCCTCCGGAGGGACAGCCACAATTCACCCCTCCACTTT. Translation gives CASLRRDSHNSPLHF.